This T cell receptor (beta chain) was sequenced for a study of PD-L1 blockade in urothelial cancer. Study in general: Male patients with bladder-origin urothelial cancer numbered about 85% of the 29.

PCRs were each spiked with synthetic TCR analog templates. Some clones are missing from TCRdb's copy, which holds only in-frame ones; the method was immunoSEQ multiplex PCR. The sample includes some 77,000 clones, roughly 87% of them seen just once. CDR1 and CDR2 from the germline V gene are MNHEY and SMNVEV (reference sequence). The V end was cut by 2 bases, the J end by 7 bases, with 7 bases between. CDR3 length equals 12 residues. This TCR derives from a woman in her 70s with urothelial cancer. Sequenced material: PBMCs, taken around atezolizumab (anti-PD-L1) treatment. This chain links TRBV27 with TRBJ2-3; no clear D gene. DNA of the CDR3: TGTGCCAGCAGTTTACCCTGTTATACGCAGTATTTT. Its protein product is CASSLPCYTQYF.